A single TCR beta chain is shown here with its context. Blood CD8+ and CD4+ T cells underwent high-throughput TCR beta sequencing. It was healthy donors who served as the controls, matched for age and sex. V was cut by 4 bases and J by 10 bases, with 15 bases left in between. The CDR3 is 13 amino acids. Germline loops: CDR1 SGHRS, CDR2 YFSETQ. This record comes from a study of CD8 T cells in Susac syndrome. Reverse transcription used about 0.45 to 1 ug RNA and random hexamers. The authors amplified TCR beta CDR3 across 54 Vbeta and 13 Jbeta using immunoSEQ multiplex PCR. TCRdb re-derived calls from the immunoSEQ multiplex PCR reads in MiXCR, one entry per CDR3 protein. The sample yields some 180,000 distinct CDR3 sequences, roughly 95% seen once.

This receptor was obtained from a human donor in good health. The chain employs TRBV5-1 and TRBJ2-1; TRBD1 is a possible D gene (5 bases). Sequencing was carried out using CD4+ T cells from PBMCs. The CDR3 DNA reads as TGCGCCAGCAGCATCCATGACAGTACAGAGCAGTTCTTC. Its protein is CASSIHDSTEQFF. Drawing the rest from reference TRBV5-1 and TRBJ2-1, the complete variable domain is KAGVTQTPRYLIKTRGQQVTLSCSPISGHRSVSWYQQTPGQGLQFLFEYFSETQRNKGNFPGRFSGRQFSNSRSEMNVSTLELGDSALYLCASSIHDSTEQFFGPGTRLTVL.